One T cell receptor (beta chain) is described in this entry. The source of the sample is a study of blood T cell repertoires in COVID-19. The authors' processing: Nucleated cell counts were estimated from reference gene primer amplification. Using immunoSEQ multiplex PCR, the repertoire was profiled, and TCRdb retains in-frame clones only, with some absent. The DNA gave D and trimming, while V, J and clone size come from that table. The table has fewer than 700,000 clones, about 88% seen once. V was trimmed by 5 bases and J by 0 bases, leaving 11 bases between them. This CDR3 spans 16 amino acids. From germline, CDR1 is SGHTA and CDR2 FQGTGA.

Material for sequencing was peripheral blood. This clonotype originated in a woman aged 50 to 60 with COVID-19, enrolled during active disease. The chain joins TRBV7-3 to TRBJ2-6; tentatively, D is TRBD1 (6 bases). The CDR3 nucleotides read TGTGCCAGCAGCCGACAGGCCCGCTCTGGGGCCAACGTCCTGACTTTC. As protein: CASSRQARSGANVLTF.